What follows describes a single T cell receptor beta chain. Its antigen is not known. Looked up from germline, CDR1 is LGHDT and CDR2 is YNNKEL (reference sequence). J gave up 7 bases and V 3 bases, and 8 bases lay outside the gene matches. The CDR3 runs 16 residues. The data are from a study of blood T cells in healthy people across ages. With a J-beta primer mix and a sample-barcoded 5' primer, a second PCR ran 7 to 11 cycles. TCRdb fed the 5' RACE reads into MiXCR, producing one record per CDR3 protein. Among hundreds of thousands of distinct CDR3 sequences listed, approximately 49% were seen once. Whole-study results and caveats: Unknown donor CMV status possibly confounded expanded clonotype changes. More naive CD4+ cells and higher diversity were found in long-lived than in aged donors.

The chain joins TRBV3-1 to TRBJ2-4; 11 bases fit TRBD2. Sequences were obtained from blood. This receptor was identified in a woman aged 55-70 years in good health. The CDR3 region has the DNA TGTGCCAGCAGCCAGGGGACTAGCGGTCATAGGAACATTCAGTACTTC. Its protein is CASSQGTSGHRNIQYF.